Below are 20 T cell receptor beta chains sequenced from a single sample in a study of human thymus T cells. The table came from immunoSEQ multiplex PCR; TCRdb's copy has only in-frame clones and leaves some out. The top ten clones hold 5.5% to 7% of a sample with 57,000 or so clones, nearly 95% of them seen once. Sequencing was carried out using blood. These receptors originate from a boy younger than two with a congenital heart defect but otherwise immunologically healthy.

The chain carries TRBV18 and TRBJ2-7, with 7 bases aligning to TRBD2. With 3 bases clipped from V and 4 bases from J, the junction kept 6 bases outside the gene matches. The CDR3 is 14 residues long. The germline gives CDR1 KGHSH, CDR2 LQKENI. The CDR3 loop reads CASSPGTTQYEQYF. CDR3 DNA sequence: TGTGCCAGCTCACCCGGGACTACCCAATACGAGCAGTACTTC.

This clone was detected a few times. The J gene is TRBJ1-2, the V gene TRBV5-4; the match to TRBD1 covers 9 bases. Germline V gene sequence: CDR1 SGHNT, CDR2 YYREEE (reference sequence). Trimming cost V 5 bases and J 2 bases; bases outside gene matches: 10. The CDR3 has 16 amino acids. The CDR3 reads CASSYITGTGNYGYTF. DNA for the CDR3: TGTGCCAGCAGTTACATTACCGGGACAGGGAACTATGGCTACACCTTC.

In DNA, the CDR3 is TGCGCCAGCAGCGGGACTAGCGGGACCGGGGAGCTGTTTTTT. Translating gives CASSGTSGTGELFF. This chain connects TRBV5-1 to TRBJ2-2, with 12 bases identical to TRBD2. Germline V gives CDR1 SGHRS, CDR2 YFSETQ. CDR3 length equals 14 residues. V shed 4 bases, J shed 5 bases, and the junction held 0 bases outside the gene matches.

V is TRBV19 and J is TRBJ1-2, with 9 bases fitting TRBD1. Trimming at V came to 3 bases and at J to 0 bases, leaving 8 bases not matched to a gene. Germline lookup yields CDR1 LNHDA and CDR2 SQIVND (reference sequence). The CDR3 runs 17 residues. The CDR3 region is CASSIGGTGKANYGYTF. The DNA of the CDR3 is TGTGCCAGTAGTATCGGGGGGACAGGGAAAGCTAACTATGGCTACACCTTC.

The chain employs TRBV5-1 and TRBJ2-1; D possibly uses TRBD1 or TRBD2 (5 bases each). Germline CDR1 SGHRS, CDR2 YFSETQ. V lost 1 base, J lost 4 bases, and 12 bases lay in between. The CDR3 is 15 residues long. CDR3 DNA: TGCGCCAGCAGCTTGTACTTTGGGGGTTACAATGAGCAGTTCTTC. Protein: CASSLYFGGYNEQFF. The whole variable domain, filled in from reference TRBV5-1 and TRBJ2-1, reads KAGVTQTPRYLIKTRGQQVTLSCSPISGHRSVSWYQQTPGQGLQFLFEYFSETQRNKGNFPGRFSGRQFSNSRSEMNVSTLELGDSALYLCASSLYFGGYNEQFFGPGTRLTVL.

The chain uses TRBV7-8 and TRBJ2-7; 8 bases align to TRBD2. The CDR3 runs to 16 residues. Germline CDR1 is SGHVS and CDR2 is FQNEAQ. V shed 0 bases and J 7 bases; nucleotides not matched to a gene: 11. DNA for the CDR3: TGTGCCAGCAGCTTAGCCCCCCCGCGACTAGCGAAAGAGCAGTACTTC. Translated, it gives CASSLAPPRLAKEQYF.

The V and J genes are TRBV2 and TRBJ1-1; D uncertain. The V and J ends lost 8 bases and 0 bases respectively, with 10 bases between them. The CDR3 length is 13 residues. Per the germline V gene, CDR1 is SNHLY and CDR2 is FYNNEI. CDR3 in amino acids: CASYFRVNTEAFF. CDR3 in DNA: TGTGCCAGCTACTTCAGAGTGAACACTGAAGCTTTCTTT.

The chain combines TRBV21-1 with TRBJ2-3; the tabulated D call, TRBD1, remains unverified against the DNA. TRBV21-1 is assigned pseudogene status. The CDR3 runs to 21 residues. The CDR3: CASSKGGTTRDRGPRRDTQYF. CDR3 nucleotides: TGTGCCAGCAGCAAAGGGGGCACTACCCGGGACAGGGGCCCGAGGAGGGATACGCAGTATTTT.

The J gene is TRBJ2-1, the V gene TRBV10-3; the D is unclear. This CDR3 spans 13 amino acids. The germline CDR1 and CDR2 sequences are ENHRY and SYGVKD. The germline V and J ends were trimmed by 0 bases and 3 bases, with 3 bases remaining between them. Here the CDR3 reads CAISESSYNEQFF. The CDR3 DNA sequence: TGTGCCATCAGTGAGTCTAGCTACAATGAGCAGTTCTTC.

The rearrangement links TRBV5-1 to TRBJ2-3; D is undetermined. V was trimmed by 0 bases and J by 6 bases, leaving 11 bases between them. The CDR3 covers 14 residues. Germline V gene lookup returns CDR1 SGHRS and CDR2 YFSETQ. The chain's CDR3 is CASSLEPGPDTQYF. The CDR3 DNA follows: TGCGCCAGCAGCTTGGAGCCAGGCCCCGATACGCAGTATTTT.

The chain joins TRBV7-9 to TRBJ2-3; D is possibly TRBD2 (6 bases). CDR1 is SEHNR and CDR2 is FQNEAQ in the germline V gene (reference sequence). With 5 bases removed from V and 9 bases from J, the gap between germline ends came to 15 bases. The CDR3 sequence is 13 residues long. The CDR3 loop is CASSPMVAGTQYF. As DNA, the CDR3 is TGTGCCAGCAGCCCGATGGTGGCGGGAACGCAGTATTTT.

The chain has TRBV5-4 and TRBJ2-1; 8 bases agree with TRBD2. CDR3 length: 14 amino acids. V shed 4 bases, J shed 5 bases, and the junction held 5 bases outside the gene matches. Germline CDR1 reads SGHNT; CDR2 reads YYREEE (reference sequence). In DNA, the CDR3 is TGTGCCAGCAGCCCTAGCGGGCCCCACAATGAGCAGTTCTTC. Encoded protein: CASSPSGPHNEQFF.

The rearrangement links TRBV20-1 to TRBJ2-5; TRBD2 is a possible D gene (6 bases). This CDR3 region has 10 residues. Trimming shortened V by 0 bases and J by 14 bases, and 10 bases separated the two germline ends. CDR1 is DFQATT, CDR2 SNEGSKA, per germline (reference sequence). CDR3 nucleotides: TGCAGTGCTAGAGAAGGAGGGGACTACTTC. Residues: CSAREGGDYF.

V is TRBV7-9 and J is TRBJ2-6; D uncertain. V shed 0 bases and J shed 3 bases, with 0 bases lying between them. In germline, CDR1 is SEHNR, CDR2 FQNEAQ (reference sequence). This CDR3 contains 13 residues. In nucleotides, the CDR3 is TGTGCCAGCAGCTTAGCTGGGGCCAACGTCCTGACTTTC. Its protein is CASSLAGANVLTF. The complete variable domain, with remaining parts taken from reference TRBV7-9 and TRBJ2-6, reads DTGVSQNPRHKITKRGQNVTFRCDPISEHNRLYWYRQTLGQGPEFLTYFQNEAQLEKSRLLSDRFSAERPKGSFSTLEIQRTEQGDSAMYLCASSLAGANVLTFGAGSRLTVL.

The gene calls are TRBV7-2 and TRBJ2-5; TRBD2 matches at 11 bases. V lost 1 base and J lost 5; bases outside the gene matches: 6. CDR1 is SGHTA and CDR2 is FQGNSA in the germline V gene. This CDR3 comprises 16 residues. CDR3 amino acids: CASSLVPSGGRETQYF. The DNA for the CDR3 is TGTGCCAGCAGCTTAGTTCCTAGCGGGGGGAGGGAGACCCAGTACTTC.

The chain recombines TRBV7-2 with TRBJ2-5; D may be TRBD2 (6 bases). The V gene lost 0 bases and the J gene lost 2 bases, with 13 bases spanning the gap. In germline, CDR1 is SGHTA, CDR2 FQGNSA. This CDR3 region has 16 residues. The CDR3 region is CASSLAGGYFQETQYF. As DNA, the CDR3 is TGTGCCAGCAGCTTAGCCGGGGGATACTTTCAAGAGACCCAGTACTTC.

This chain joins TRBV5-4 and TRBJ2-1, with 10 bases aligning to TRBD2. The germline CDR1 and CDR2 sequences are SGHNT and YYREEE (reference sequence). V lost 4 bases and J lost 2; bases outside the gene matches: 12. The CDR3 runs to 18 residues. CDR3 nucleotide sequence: TGTGCCAGCAGCCCGGGGAGCGGGAGGGCCCCAACCTACAATGAGCAGTTCTTC. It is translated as CASSPGSGRAPTYNEQFF.

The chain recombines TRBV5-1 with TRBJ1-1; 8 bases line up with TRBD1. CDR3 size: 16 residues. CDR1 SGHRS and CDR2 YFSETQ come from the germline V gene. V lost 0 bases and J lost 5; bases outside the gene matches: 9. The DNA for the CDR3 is TGCGCCAGCAGCTTGGAACCAGGGGGCGCTGGGACTGAAGCTTTCTTT. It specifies CASSLEPGGAGTEAFF.

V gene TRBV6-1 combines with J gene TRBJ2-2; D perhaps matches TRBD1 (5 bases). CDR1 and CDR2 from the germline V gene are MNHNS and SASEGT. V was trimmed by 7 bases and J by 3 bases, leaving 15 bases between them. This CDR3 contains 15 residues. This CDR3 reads CASTPGIGDTGELFF. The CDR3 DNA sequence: TGTGCCAGCACCCCAGGGATTGGGGACACCGGGGAGCTGTTTTTT.

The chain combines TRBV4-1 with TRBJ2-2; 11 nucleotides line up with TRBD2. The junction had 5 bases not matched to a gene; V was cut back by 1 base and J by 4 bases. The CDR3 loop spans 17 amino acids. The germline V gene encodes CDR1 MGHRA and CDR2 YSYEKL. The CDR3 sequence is CASSQGLAGLVTGELFF. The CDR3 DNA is TGCGCCAGCAGCCAAGGACTAGCGGGACTAGTCACCGGGGAGCTGTTTTTT.